These T cell receptor beta chains were read from a single sample in a study of sequential checkpoint blockade in melanoma. This table comes from immunoSEQ multiplex PCR, and its TCRdb copy is limited to in-frame clones, with some not included. The repertoire consists of approximately 18,000 clones, with 80% occurring once and the leading ten covering approximately 12%. The source was CD8+ T cells sorted from blood (inferred from file names), collected from a patient given nivolumab and ipilimumab in sequence. Source of these receptors: a human donor with melanoma. The CDR3 runs from the conserved cysteine through the conserved F or W. The order of the fields is D gene, J gene, clone size, V gene, CDR3 protein, CDR3 DNA. A D gene is named only where the DNA matches it firmly. Clone size is stated in some rows and not others, as once, few, many or a class when expanded.

TRBD1 | TRBJ2-7 | . | TRBV11-2 | CASSLGQGAGEQYF | TGTGCCAGCAGCTTAGGACAGGGGGCTGGCGAGCAGTACTTC
. | TRBJ2-7 | . | TRBV7-2 | CASSLVPLEQYF | TGTGCCAGCAGCTTAGTTCCCTTGGAGCAGTACTTC
. | TRBJ2-2 | few | TRBV5-1 | CASRDISDTGELFF | TGCGCCAGCAGGGACATCTCGGACACCGGGGAGCTGTTTTTT
. | TRBJ1-1 | . | TRBV19 | CASSMGLGAAAFF | TGTGCCAGTAGTATGGGACTAGGGGCTGCAGCTTTCTTT
. | TRBJ1-1 | few | TRBV5-4 | CASSLDTRANTEAFF | TGTGCCAGCAGCTTGGATACCCGAGCGAACACTGAAGCTTTCTTT
TRBD1 | TRBJ2-7 | . | TRBV28 | CAIPTKGDRGFYFAHEQYF | TGTGCCATCCCAACTAAGGGGGACAGGGGTTTCTATTTTGCGCACGAGCAGTACTTC
. | TRBJ2-7 | . | TRBV5-4 | CASGTGYEQYF | TGTGCCAGCGGCACAGGCTACGAGCAGTACTTC
TRBD1 | TRBJ1-2 | . | TRBV4-1 | CASSSLGGNYYGYTF | TGCGCCAGCAGCTCATTAGGGGGCAACTACTATGGCTACACCTTC
TRBD2 | TRBJ2-7 | . | TRBV13 | CASSLGLRYEQYF | TGTGCCAGCAGCTTGGGACTACGCTACGAGCAGTACTTC
TRBD1 | TRBJ1-2 | . | TRBV11-2 | CASSLGGQGNYGYTF | TGTGCCAGCAGCTTAGGGGGACAGGGGAACTATGGCTACACCTTC
. | TRBJ2-7 | . | TRBV19 | CASSITPGTHEQYF | TGTGCCAGTAGTATTACGCCGGGTACCCACGAGCAGTACTTC
. | TRBJ1-2 | . | TRBV7-9 | CASSLGGDGNYGYTF | TGTGCCAGCAGCTTAGGAGGCGACGGCAACTATGGCTACACCTTC
TRBD1 | TRBJ1-1 | . | TRBV7-8 | CASSLYFTGVVNTEAFF | TGTGCCAGCAGCCTATATTTTACAGGGGTCGTGAACACTGAAGCTTTCTTT
TRBD1 | TRBJ1-2 | . | TRBV6-5 | CASNPGTGGGYTF | TGTGCCAGCAACCCCGGGACAGGGGGGGGCTACACCTTC
. | TRBJ1-5 | once | TRBV19 | CASSGSSGGAGQPQHF | TGTGCCAGTAGTGGATCCAGTGGGGGGGCTGGTCAGCCCCAGCATTTT
. | TRBJ2-7 | . | TRBV27 | CASSSLWTEVSYEQYF | TGTGCCAGCAGTTCACTCTGGACAGAAGTATCCTACGAGCAGTACTTC
TRBD1 | TRBJ1-2 | . | TRBV27 | CASSFDRGIYGYTF | TGTGCCAGCAGTTTTGACAGGGGCATCTATGGCTACACCTTC